Listed below are T cell receptor beta chains from one sample, sequenced in a study of T cell responses to AZD1222 COVID-19 vaccine. This table comes from immunoSEQ multiplex PCR, and its TCRdb copy is limited to in-frame clones, with some not included. The table includes under 140,000 clones, around 93% detected once. Sequencing used peripheral blood, obtained 28 days after the second AZD1222 dose. The receptors were gathered from an adult who received the AZD1222 COVID-19 vaccine. CDR3s include the opening cysteine and the closing phenylalanine or tryptophan. Fields, in order: clone size, D gene, V gene, J gene, CDR3 protein, CDR3 DNA. A D gene is named only where the DNA matches it firmly. The size field is filled for only some rows; it gives once, few, many or a size class.

clone_size: NA; d_call: NA; v_call: TRBV12-3/TRBV12-4; j_call: TRBJ2-2; cdr3_aa: CASSFDGHGELFF; cdr3_nt: TGTGCCAGCAGTTTCGACGGGCACGGGGAGCTGTTTTTT
clone_size: NA; d_call: NA; v_call: TRBV1; j_call: TRBJ2-1; cdr3_aa: CTSSHPRAGGNDNEQFF; cdr3_nt: TGCACCAGCAGCCACCCCCGGGCGGGGGGTAACGACAATGAGCAGTTCTTC
clone_size: NA; d_call: NA; v_call: TRBV6-5; j_call: TRBJ2-5; cdr3_aa: CASSYNSLQETQYF; cdr3_nt: TGTGCCAGCAGTTACAACAGTCTACAAGAGACCCAGTACTTC
clone_size: NA; d_call: NA; v_call: TRBV12-5; j_call: TRBJ2-7; cdr3_aa: CASRRGSYEQYF; cdr3_nt: TGTGCTAGTCGCCGAGGGTCCTACGAGCAGTACTTC
clone_size: NA; d_call: NA; v_call: TRBV7-9; j_call: TRBJ1-3; cdr3_aa: CASRSPRESSGNTIYF; cdr3_nt: TGTGCCAGCAGATCTCCGAGAGAGAGCTCTGGAAACACCATATATTTT
clone_size: NA; d_call: NA; v_call: TRBV14; j_call: TRBJ1-2; cdr3_aa: CASSEESMWGYTF; cdr3_nt: TGTGCCAGCAGCGAAGAGAGTATGTGGGGCTACACCTTC
clone_size: NA; d_call: NA; v_call: TRBV5-6; j_call: TRBJ1-2; cdr3_aa: CASSLPRLNYGYTF; cdr3_nt: TGTGCCAGCAGCTTGCCACGGCTGAACTATGGCTACACCTTC
clone_size: NA; d_call: NA; v_call: TRBV11-2; j_call: TRBJ2-5; cdr3_aa: CASSFMVGRYQETQYF; cdr3_nt: TGTGCCAGCAGCTTCATGGTGGGGCGGTACCAAGAGACCCAGTACTTC
clone_size: NA; d_call: NA; v_call: TRBV27; j_call: TRBJ2-7; cdr3_aa: CASSPFRLGHEQYF; cdr3_nt: TGTGCCAGCAGTCCTTTTCGACTTGGCCACGAGCAGTACTTC
clone_size: NA; d_call: NA; v_call: TRBV30; j_call: TRBJ1-1; cdr3_aa: CAWSQGVLTSRDTEAFF; cdr3_nt: TGTGCCTGGAGCCAGGGAGTGTTGACCTCAAGGGACACTGAAGCTTTCTTT
clone_size: NA; d_call: TRBD1; v_call: TRBV5-5; j_call: TRBJ1-4; cdr3_aa: CASRETGASNEKLFF; cdr3_nt: TGTGCCAGCAGGGAGACAGGGGCTTCTAATGAAAAACTGTTTTTT
clone_size: NA; d_call: NA; v_call: TRBV10-1; j_call: TRBJ2-1; cdr3_aa: CASSEGTTGYNEQFF; cdr3_nt: TGCGCCAGCAGTGAGGGAACCACGGGGTACAATGAGCAGTTCTTC
clone_size: NA; d_call: NA; v_call: TRBV29-1; j_call: TRBJ1-4; cdr3_aa: CSAAGRHNEKLFF; cdr3_nt: TGCAGCGCTGCGGGACGCCATAATGAAAAACTGTTTTTT
clone_size: NA; d_call: TRBD2; v_call: TRBV19; j_call: TRBJ2-4; cdr3_aa: CASSMQPGTSGREGAKNIQYF; cdr3_nt: TGTGCCAGTAGTATGCAACCCGGGACTAGCGGGAGGGAGGGAGCCAAAAACATTCAGTACTTC
clone_size: NA; d_call: NA; v_call: TRBV7-2; j_call: TRBJ1-3; cdr3_aa: CASSPYGSTIYF; cdr3_nt: TGTGCCAGCAGCCCGTACGGGAGCACCATATATTTT
clone_size: NA; d_call: TRBD1; v_call: TRBV5-4; j_call: TRBJ2-3; cdr3_aa: CASSHSTDRADTQYF; cdr3_nt: TGTGCCAGCAGCCATTCCACGGACAGGGCAGATACGCAGTATTTT
clone_size: NA; d_call: TRBD2; v_call: TRBV3-1/TRBV3-2; j_call: TRBJ2-5; cdr3_aa: CASSQGTSGSGRETQYF; cdr3_nt: TGTGCCAGCAGCCAAGGGACTAGCGGGAGTGGAAGAGAGACCCAGTACTTC
clone_size: NA; d_call: NA; v_call: TRBV6-1; j_call: TRBJ2-7; cdr3_aa: CASSEFGYVYEQYF; cdr3_nt: TGTGCCAGCAGTGAGTTCGGCTATGTTTACGAGCAGTACTTC
clone_size: NA; d_call: TRBD2; v_call: TRBV5-1; j_call: TRBJ2-5; cdr3_aa: CASSLRLAEYQETQYF; cdr3_nt: TGCGCCAGCAGCTTACGACTAGCGGAGTACCAAGAGACCCAGTACTTC
clone_size: NA; d_call: NA; v_call: TRBV9; j_call: TRBJ1-1; cdr3_aa: CASSVGMAATEAFF; cdr3_nt: TGTGCCAGCAGCGTAGGGATGGCAGCCACTGAAGCTTTCTTT
clone_size: NA; d_call: NA; v_call: TRBV11-1; j_call: TRBJ2-5; cdr3_aa: CASSSLTGETQYF; cdr3_nt: TGTGCCAGCAGCTCCCTGACGGGGGAGACCCAGTACTTC
clone_size: NA; d_call: NA; v_call: TRBV6-5; j_call: TRBJ1-2; cdr3_aa: CATSQLNYGYTF; cdr3_nt: TGTGCCACCTCCCAGTTGAACTATGGCTACACCTTC
clone_size: NA; d_call: NA; v_call: TRBV5-1; j_call: TRBJ1-2; cdr3_aa: CASSTTQGYGYTF; cdr3_nt: TGCGCCAGCAGCACAACGCAGGGCTATGGCTACACCTTC
clone_size: NA; d_call: NA; v_call: TRBV15; j_call: TRBJ1-1; cdr3_aa: CATSTYMAEAFF; cdr3_nt: TGTGCCACCAGTACGTACATGGCTGAAGCTTTCTTT
clone_size: NA; d_call: NA; v_call: TRBV12-5; j_call: TRBJ2-2; cdr3_aa: CASGLAITTNTGELFF; cdr3_nt: TGTGCTAGTGGTTTGGCCATAACAACGAACACCGGGGAGCTGTTTTTT
clone_size: NA; d_call: TRBD2; v_call: TRBV5-1; j_call: TRBJ2-3; cdr3_aa: CASSRGGSTGGDTQYF; cdr3_nt: TGCGCCAGCAGCCGTGGCGGCTCCACGGGAGGAGATACGCAGTATTTT
clone_size: NA; d_call: TRBD2; v_call: TRBV18; j_call: TRBJ2-7; cdr3_aa: CASSPPGLAGAGEQYF; cdr3_nt: TGTGCCAGCTCACCACCGGGACTAGCGGGAGCAGGTGAGCAGTACTTC
clone_size: NA; d_call: NA; v_call: TRBV7-9; j_call: TRBJ1-2; cdr3_aa: CASSPPGYGYTF; cdr3_nt: TGTGCCAGCAGCCCCCCCGGGTATGGCTACACCTTC
clone_size: NA; d_call: NA; v_call: TRBV6-5; j_call: TRBJ2-4; cdr3_aa: CASSSAPGLNIQYF; cdr3_nt: TGTGCCAGCAGTTCGGCCCCGGGACTTAACATTCAGTACTTC
clone_size: NA; d_call: TRBD2; v_call: TRBV20-1; j_call: TRBJ2-3; cdr3_aa: CSASHGSGGDTQYF; cdr3_nt: TGCAGTGCTAGTCACGGTAGCGGGGGGGATACGCAGTATTTT
clone_size: NA; d_call: NA; v_call: TRBV5-4; j_call: TRBJ2-6; cdr3_aa: CASSAASGANVLTF; cdr3_nt: TGTGCCAGCAGCGCGGCCTCTGGGGCCAACGTCCTGACTTTC
clone_size: NA; d_call: NA; v_call: TRBV11-2; j_call: TRBJ1-2; cdr3_aa: CASSPGTARSSYGYTF; cdr3_nt: TGTGCCAGCAGCCCCGGGACGGCCAGATCCTCCTATGGCTACACCTTC
clone_size: NA; d_call: TRBD1; v_call: TRBV18; j_call: TRBJ1-1; cdr3_aa: CASSPKKGARTEAFF; cdr3_nt: TGTGCCAGCTCACCAAAGAAGGGGGCGCGGACTGAAGCTTTCTTT
clone_size: NA; d_call: NA; v_call: TRBV3-1/TRBV3-2; j_call: TRBJ1-3; cdr3_aa: CASSLRGTADTIYF; cdr3_nt: TGTGCCAGCAGTCTCAGGGGTACGGCGGACACCATATATTTT
clone_size: NA; d_call: TRBD2; v_call: TRBV4-1; j_call: TRBJ2-1; cdr3_aa: CASSQTLAGDYNEQFF; cdr3_nt: TGCGCCAGCAGCCAGACGCTAGCGGGAGACTACAATGAGCAGTTCTTC
clone_size: NA; d_call: NA; v_call: TRBV4-2; j_call: TRBJ2-2; cdr3_aa: CASSQVGPRDTGELFF; cdr3_nt: TGTGCCAGCAGCCAAGTGGGGCCAAGGGACACCGGGGAGCTGTTTTTT
clone_size: NA; d_call: NA; v_call: TRBV5-1; j_call: TRBJ2-3; cdr3_aa: CASSLASGQGTDTQYF; cdr3_nt: TGCGCCAGCAGCTTGGCTTCGGGACAAGGCACAGATACGCAGTATTTT
clone_size: many; d_call: NA; v_call: TRBV4-1; j_call: TRBJ2-7; cdr3_aa: CASSQFSEQYF; cdr3_nt: TGCGCCAGCAGCCAGTTCTCCGAGCAGTACTTC
clone_size: NA; d_call: NA; v_call: TRBV6-4; j_call: TRBJ1-6; cdr3_aa: CASSALGQGESPLHF; cdr3_nt: TGTGCCAGCAGTGCGCTGGGGCAGGGAGAATCACCCCTCCACTTT
clone_size: NA; d_call: TRBD2; v_call: TRBV7-9; j_call: TRBJ2-1; cdr3_aa: CASSWIWTSGGEDNEQFF; cdr3_nt: TGTGCCAGCAGCTGGATCTGGACTAGCGGGGGGGAAGACAATGAGCAGTTCTTC
clone_size: NA; d_call: NA; v_call: TRBV21-1; j_call: TRBJ2-1; cdr3_aa: CASRTHSGGLTYNEQFF; cdr3_nt: TGTGCCAGCAGGACTCATTCGGGGGGCCTTACCTACAATGAGCAGTTCTTC
clone_size: NA; d_call: NA; v_call: TRBV6-5; j_call: TRBJ1-3; cdr3_aa: CASSYSIANTIYF; cdr3_nt: TGTGCCAGCAGTTACTCGATAGCTAACACCATATATTTT
clone_size: NA; d_call: NA; v_call: TRBV18; j_call: TRBJ2-5; cdr3_aa: CASSPTQGETQYF; cdr3_nt: TGTGCCAGCTCACCAACGCAGGGGGAGACCCAGTACTTC
clone_size: once; d_call: TRBD2; v_call: TRBV5-1; j_call: TRBJ2-7; cdr3_aa: CASSAGTSYEQYF; cdr3_nt: TGCGCCAGCAGCGCCGGGACTAGCTACGAGCAGTACTTC
clone_size: once; d_call: NA; v_call: TRBV25-1; j_call: TRBJ1-6; cdr3_aa: CASSEFERAFSYNSPLHF; cdr3_nt: TGTGCCAGCAGTGAATTCGAGAGGGCCTTCTCCTATAATTCACCCCTCCACTTT
clone_size: NA; d_call: NA; v_call: TRBV19; j_call: TRBJ1-5; cdr3_aa: CASSPTVGQPQHF; cdr3_nt: TGTGCCAGTAGTCCTACAGTGGGGCAGCCCCAGCATTTT
clone_size: NA; d_call: TRBD1; v_call: TRBV6-5; j_call: TRBJ1-4; cdr3_aa: CASTLTGTVSEKLFF; cdr3_nt: TGTGCCAGCACATTGACAGGGACCGTGAGTGAAAAACTGTTTTTT
clone_size: NA; d_call: NA; v_call: TRBV29-1; j_call: TRBJ1-1; cdr3_aa: CSGDLNTEAFF; cdr3_nt: TGCAGCGGGGATCTGAACACTGAAGCTTTCTTT
clone_size: NA; d_call: NA; v_call: TRBV6-4; j_call: TRBJ2-5; cdr3_aa: CASSRTVRQETQYF; cdr3_nt: TGTGCCAGCAGCCGGACCGTGCGACAAGAGACCCAGTACTTC